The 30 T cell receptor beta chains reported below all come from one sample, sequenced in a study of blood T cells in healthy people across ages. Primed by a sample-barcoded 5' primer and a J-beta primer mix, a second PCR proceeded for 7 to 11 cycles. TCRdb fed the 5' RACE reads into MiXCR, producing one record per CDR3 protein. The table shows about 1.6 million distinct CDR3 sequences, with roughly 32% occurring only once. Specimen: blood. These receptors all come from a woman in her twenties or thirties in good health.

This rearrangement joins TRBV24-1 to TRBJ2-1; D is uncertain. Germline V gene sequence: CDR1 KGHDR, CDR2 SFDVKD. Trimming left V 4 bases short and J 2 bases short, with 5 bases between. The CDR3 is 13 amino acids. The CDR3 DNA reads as TGTGCCACCAGTGAAAACACCTACAATGAGCAGTTCTTC. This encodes CATSENTYNEQFF.

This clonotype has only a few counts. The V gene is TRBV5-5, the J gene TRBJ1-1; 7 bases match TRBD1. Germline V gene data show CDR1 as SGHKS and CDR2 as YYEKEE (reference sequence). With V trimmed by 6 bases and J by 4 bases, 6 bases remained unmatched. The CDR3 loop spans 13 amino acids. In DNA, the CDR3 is TGTGCCAGCATCCTAGGACAGGTCACTGAAGCTTTCTTT. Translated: CASILGQVTEAFF.

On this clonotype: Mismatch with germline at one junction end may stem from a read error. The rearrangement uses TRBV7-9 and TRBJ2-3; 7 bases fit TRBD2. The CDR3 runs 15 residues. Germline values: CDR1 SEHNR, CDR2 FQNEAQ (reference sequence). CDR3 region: CAGSLIRGVTDTQYF. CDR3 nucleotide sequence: TGTGCCGGCAGCTTGATACGGGGGGTCACAGATACGCAGTATTTT.

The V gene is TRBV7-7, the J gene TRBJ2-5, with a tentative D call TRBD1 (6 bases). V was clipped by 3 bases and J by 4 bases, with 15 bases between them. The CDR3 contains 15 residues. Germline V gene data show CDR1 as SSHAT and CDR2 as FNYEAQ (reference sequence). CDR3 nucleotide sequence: TGTGCCAGCAGCTTCGTCAGGGGCCCGGGAGAGACCCAGTACTTC. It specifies CASSFVRGPGETQYF.

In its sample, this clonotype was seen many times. CDR3 in amino acids: CSGTDNYGYTF. CDR3 coding DNA: TGCAGCGGGACAGATAACTATGGCTACACCTTC. The chain employs TRBV20-1 and TRBJ1-2; 7 bases are shared with TRBD1. Germline values: CDR1 DFQATT, CDR2 SNEGSKA (reference sequence). The CDR3 is 11 residues long.

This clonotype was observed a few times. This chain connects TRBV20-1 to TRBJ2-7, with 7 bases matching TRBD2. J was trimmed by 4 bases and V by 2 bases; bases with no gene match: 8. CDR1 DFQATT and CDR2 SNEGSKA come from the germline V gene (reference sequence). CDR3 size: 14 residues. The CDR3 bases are TGCAGTGCTAGAAGGGCGGGAGTAGCTTACGAGCAGTACTTC. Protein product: CSARRAGVAYEQYF.

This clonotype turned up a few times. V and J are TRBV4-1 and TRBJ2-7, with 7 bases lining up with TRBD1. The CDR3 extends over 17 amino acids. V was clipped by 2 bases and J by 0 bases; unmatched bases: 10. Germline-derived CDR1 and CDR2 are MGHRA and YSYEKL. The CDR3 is CASSQTTVRDSSYEQYF. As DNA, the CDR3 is TGCGCCAGCAGCCAAACCACCGTCCGGGACAGCTCCTACGAGCAGTACTTC.

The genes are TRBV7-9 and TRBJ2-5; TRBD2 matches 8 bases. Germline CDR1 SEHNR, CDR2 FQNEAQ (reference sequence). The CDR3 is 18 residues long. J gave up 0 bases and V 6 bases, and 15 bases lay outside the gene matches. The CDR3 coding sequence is TGTGCCAGCAGTTTCGGCGGGGGGAGCGGGCAACACCAAGAGACCCAGTACTTC. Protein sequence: CASSFGGGSGQHQETQYF.

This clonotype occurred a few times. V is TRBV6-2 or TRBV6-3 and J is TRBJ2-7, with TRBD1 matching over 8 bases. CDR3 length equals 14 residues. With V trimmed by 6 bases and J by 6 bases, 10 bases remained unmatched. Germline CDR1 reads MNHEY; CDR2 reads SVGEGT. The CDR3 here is CASRQGTGTPEQYF. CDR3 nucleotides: TGTGCCAGCAGACAAGGGACAGGCACTCCCGAGCAGTACTTC.

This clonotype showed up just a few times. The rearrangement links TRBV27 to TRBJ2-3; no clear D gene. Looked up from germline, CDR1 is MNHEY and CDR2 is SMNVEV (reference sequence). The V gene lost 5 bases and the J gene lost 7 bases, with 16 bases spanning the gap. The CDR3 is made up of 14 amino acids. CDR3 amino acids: CASSPSPALHTQYF. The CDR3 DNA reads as TGTGCCAGCAGTCCCTCCCCAGCGTTACATACGCAGTATTTT.

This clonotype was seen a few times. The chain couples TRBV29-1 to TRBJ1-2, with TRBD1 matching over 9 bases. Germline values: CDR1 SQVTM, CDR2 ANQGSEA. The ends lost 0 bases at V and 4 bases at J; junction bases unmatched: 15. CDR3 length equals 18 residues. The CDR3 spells CSVEDLSGQGYRAYGYTF. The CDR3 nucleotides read TGCAGCGTTGAAGATCTTTCGGGACAGGGTTATCGCGCCTATGGCTACACCTTC.

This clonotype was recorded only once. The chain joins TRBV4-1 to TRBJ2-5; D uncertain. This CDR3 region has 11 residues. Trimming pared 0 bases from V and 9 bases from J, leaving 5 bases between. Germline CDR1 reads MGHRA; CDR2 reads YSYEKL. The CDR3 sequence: CASSQEGAQYF. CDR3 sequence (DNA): TGCGCCAGCAGCCAAGAGGGCGCCCAGTACTTC.

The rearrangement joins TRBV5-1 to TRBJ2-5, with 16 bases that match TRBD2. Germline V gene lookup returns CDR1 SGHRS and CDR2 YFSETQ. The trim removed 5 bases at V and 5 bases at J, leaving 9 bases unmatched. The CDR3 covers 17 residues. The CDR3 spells CASSPGTSGRAWETQYF. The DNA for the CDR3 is TGCGCCAGCAGTCCCGGGACTAGCGGGAGGGCCTGGGAGACCCAGTACTTC.

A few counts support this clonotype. DNA for the CDR3: TGCGCCAGCAGCCCCCCGGGGAGTACTAACTATGGCTACACCTTC. Translating it yields CASSPPGSTNYGYTF. The rearrangement links TRBV5-1 to TRBJ1-2; D is unresolved. V shed 4 bases and J shed 0 bases, with 13 bases lying between them. Germline V CDR1 and CDR2: SGHRS, YFSETQ. The CDR3 sequence is 15 residues long.

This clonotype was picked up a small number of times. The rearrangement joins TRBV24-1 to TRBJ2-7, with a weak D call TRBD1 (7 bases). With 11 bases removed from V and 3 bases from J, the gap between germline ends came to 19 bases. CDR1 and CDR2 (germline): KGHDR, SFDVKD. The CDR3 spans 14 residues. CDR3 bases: TGTGCCAACCCACAGGGGAGGCTTGGCTACGAGCAGTACTTC. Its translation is CANPQGRLGYEQYF.

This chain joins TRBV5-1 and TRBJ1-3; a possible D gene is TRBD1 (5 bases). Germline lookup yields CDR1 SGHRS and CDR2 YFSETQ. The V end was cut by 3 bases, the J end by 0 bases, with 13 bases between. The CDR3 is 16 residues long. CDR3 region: CASSSRGRGSGNTIYF. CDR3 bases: TGCGCCAGCAGCTCCCGGGGACGGGGCTCTGGAAACACCATATATTTT.

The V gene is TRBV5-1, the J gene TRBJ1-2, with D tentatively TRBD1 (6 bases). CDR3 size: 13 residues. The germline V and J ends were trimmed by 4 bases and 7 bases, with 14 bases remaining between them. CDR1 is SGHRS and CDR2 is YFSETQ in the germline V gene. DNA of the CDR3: TGCGCCAGCAGCCGGCAGGACAGTTCTGGCTACACCTTC. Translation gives CASSRQDSSGYTF.

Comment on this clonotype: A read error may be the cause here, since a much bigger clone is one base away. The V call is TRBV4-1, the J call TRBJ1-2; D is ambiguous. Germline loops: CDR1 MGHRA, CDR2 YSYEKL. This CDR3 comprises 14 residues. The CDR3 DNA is TGCGCCAGCAGCCAAGACCCAAGAGGCTATAGCTACACCTTC. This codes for CASSQDPRGYSYTF.

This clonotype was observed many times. The CDR3 here is CASSTSGTAYGYTF. Here the CDR3 DNA reads TGTGCCAGCAGCACAAGTGGGACAGCGTATGGCTACACCTTC. V and J are TRBV6-1 and TRBJ1-2; the match to TRBD1 covers 7 bases. The CDR3 contains 14 residues. V was clipped by 6 bases and J by 5 bases; unmatched bases: 9. Germline CDR1 reads MNHNS; CDR2 reads SASEGT.

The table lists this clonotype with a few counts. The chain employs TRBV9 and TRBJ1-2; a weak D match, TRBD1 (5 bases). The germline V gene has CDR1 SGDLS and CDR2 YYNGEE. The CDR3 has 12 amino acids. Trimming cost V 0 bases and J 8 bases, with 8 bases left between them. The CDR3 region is CASSVVGAGYTF. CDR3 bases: TGTGCCAGCAGCGTAGTAGGGGCCGGCTACACCTTC.

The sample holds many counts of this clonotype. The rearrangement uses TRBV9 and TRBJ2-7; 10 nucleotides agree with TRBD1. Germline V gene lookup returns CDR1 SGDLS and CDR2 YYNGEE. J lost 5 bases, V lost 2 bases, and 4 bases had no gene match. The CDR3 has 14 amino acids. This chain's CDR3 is CASSVGTGVDEQYF. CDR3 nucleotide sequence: TGTGCCAGCAGCGTTGGGACAGGGGTAGACGAGCAGTACTTC.

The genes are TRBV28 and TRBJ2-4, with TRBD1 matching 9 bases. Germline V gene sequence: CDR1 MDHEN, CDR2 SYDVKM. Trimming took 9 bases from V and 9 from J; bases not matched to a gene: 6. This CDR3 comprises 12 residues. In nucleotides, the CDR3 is TGTGCCAGTGAGACAGGGGGGAGCATTCAGTACTTC. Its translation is CASETGGSIQYF.

CDR3 region: CASSFQMNTGELFF. Written as DNA, the CDR3 is TGTGCCAGCAGCTTCCAAATGAACACCGGGGAGCTGTTTTTT. This chain uses TRBV7-3 with TRBJ2-2; D is unclear. Per germline, CDR1 SGHTA and CDR2 FQGTGA. Trimming took 3 bases from V and 1 from J, leaving 6 bases between them. The CDR3 length is 14 residues.

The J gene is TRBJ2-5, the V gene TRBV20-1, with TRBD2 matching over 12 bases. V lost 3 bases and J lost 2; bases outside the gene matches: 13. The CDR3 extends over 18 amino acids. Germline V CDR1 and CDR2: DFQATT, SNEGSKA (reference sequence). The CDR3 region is CSASGPGTSGGSQETQYF. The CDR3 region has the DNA TGCAGTGCTAGTGGTCCCGGTACTAGCGGGGGGTCGCAAGAGACCCAGTACTTC.

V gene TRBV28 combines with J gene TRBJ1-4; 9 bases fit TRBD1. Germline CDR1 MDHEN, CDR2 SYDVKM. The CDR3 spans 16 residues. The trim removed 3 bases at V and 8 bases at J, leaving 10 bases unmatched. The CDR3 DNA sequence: TGTGCCAGCAGTTTCTACAGGGGGCAGATAGTGGAAAAACTGTTTTTT. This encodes CASSFYRGQIVEKLFF. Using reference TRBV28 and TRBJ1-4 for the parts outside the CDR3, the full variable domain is DVKVTQSSRYLVKRTGEKVFLECVQDMDHENMFWYRQDPGLGLRLIYFSYDVKMKEKGDIPEGYSVSREKKERFSLILESASTNQTSMYLCASSFYRGQIVEKLFFGSGTQLSVL.

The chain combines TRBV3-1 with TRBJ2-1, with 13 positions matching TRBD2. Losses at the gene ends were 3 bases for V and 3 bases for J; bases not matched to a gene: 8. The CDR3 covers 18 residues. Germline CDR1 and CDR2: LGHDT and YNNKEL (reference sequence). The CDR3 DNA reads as TGTGCCAGCAGCCACGGGACTAGCGGGGAGAGCTGCTACAATGAGCAGTTCTTC. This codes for CASSHGTSGESCYNEQFF.

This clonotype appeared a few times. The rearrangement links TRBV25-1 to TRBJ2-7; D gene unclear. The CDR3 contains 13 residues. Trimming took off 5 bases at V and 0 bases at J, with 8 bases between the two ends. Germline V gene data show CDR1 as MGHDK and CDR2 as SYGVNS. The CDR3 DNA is TGTGCCAGCAGTCCCGTATACTCCTACGAGCAGTACTTC. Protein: CASSPVYSYEQYF.

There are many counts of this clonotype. CDR3 loop: CASSPSTEYGYTF. DNA for the CDR3: TGTGCCAGCAGTCCTTCGACAGAGTATGGCTACACCTTC. The J gene is TRBJ1-2, the V gene TRBV27, with a tentative D call TRBD1 (5 bases). The CDR3 contains 13 residues. In germline, CDR1 is MNHEY, CDR2 SMNVEV (reference sequence). V shed 5 bases and J shed 5 bases, with 12 bases lying between them.

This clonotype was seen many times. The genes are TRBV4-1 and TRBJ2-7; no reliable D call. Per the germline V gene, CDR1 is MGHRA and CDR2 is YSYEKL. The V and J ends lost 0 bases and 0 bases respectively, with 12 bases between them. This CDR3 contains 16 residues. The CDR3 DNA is TGCGCCAGCAGCCAAGATCGGTACGAGAGCTCCTACGAGCAGTACTTC. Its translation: CASSQDRYESSYEQYF.

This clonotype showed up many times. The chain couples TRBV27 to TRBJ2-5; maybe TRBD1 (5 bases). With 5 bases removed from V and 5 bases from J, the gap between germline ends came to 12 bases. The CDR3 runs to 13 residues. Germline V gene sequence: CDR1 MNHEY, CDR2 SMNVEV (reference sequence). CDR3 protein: CASSQGLRETQYF. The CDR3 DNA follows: TGTGCCAGCAGTCAGGGTTTGAGGGAGACCCAGTACTTC.